What follows are 30 T cell receptor beta chains derived from one specimen sequenced in a study of patients and donors after allogeneic stem cell transplantation. MiXCR, applied by TCRdb to the RT-PCR reads, yields one record per CDR3 protein. The repertoire holds fewer than 250,000 distinct CDR3 sequences, with over 12% as singletons. The sample taken for sequencing was blood, either unsorted or a sorted T cell fraction (not recorded which). These TCRs come from a human donor who was either an allogeneic HSCT recipient or a stem cell or donor lymphocyte infusion donor (not recorded which). It is not recorded whose cells these are; they may come from a transplant donor.

The V and J genes are TRBV25-1 and TRBJ1-3, with a possible D match to TRBD1 (5 bases). CDR1 and CDR2 from the germline V gene are MGHDK and SYGVNS. The CDR3 sequence is 15 residues long. Trimming stripped 3 bases from V and 4 bases from J, with 13 bases between. The CDR3 sequence: CASSDRVESGNTIYF. The CDR3 nucleotides read TGTGCCAGCAGTGACAGGGTGGAATCCGGAAACACCATATATTTT.

This clonotype has only a few counts. This chain uses TRBV20-1 with TRBJ1-6; tentative D call: TRBD1 (5 bases). The CDR3 loop spans 16 amino acids. Trimming removed 3 bases at V and 5 bases at J, with 17 bases between. The germline CDR1 and CDR2 sequences are DFQATT and SNEGSKA (reference sequence). The CDR3 protein is CSARPLGGLDNSPLHF. CDR3 sequence (DNA): TGCAGTGCTAGGCCCCTCGGGGGACTCGATAATTCACCCCTCCACTTT.

The chain links TRBV27 to TRBJ1-2; 7 bases align to TRBD1. This CDR3 is built from 16 residues. The germline V gene encodes CDR1 MNHEY and CDR2 SMNVEV (reference sequence). Trimming took 9 bases from V and 0 from J; bases not matched to a gene: 13. In DNA, the CDR3 is TGTGCCAGTAAACCTGGGACAGTGCTATCTAACTATGGCTACACCTTC. This gives the protein CASKPGTVLSNYGYTF.

This clonotype was recorded a few times. The rearrangement uses TRBV4-1 and TRBJ2-7; D not certain. CDR1 MGHRA and CDR2 YSYEKL come from the germline V gene. V lost 1 base to trimming and J lost 2 bases, with 12 bases between them. This CDR3 has 15 amino acids. CDR3 residues: CASSQGRVEPYEQYF. The CDR3 nucleotides read TGCGCCAGCAGCCAAGGCCGAGTAGAGCCCTACGAGCAGTACTTC.

This chain links TRBV19 with TRBJ1-1; D perhaps matches TRBD1 (5 bases). CDR3 size: 13 residues. Looked up from germline, CDR1 is LNHDA and CDR2 is SQIVND (reference sequence). Trimming pared 5 bases from V and 4 bases from J, leaving 11 bases between. In nucleotides, the CDR3 is TGTGCCAGTAGTGTTAGGGGAAGCACTGAAGCTTTCTTT. Protein sequence: CASSVRGSTEAFF.

In this sample, this clonotype turned up a few times. The gene calls are TRBV29-1 and TRBJ1-1; the D is unclear. Trimming took 7 bases from V and 7 from J, leaving 13 bases between them. This CDR3 comprises 11 residues. Germline CDR1 and CDR2: SQVTM and ANQGSEA. The CDR3, as DNA: TGCAGCGCTTCGCGGGCTCGTGAAGCTTTCTTT. Translated, it gives CSASRAREAFF.

This clonotype appeared a few times. The chain is built from TRBV7-6 and TRBJ2-6; 7 bases are shared with TRBD1. The CDR3 has 15 amino acids. V dropped 5 bases and J dropped 3; count of bases not matched to a gene: 4. CDR1 SGHVS and CDR2 FNYEAQ come from the germline V gene. Here the CDR3 DNA reads TGTGCCAGCAGCGACACAGGGGTTGGGGCCAACGTCCTGACTTTC. It translates to CASSDTGVGANVLTF.

This clonotype was detected only a few times. The gene calls are TRBV12-3 or TRBV12-4 and TRBJ2-5; 10 nucleotides match TRBD2. This CDR3 spans 14 amino acids. The ends lost 6 bases at V and 7 bases at J; junction bases unmatched: 8. The CDR3 loop reads CASSPAGGTATQYF. The DNA for the CDR3 is TGTGCCAGCAGCCCAGCGGGAGGGACAGCGACCCAGTACTTC.

The chain recombines TRBV5-1 with TRBJ2-2, with 11 nucleotides matching TRBD2. Germline trimming cut 0 bases from V and 8 bases from J; bases unmatched to any gene: 6. CDR3 length equals 16 residues. CDR1 is SGHRS, CDR2 YFSETQ, per germline. The CDR3 protein is CASSLVASGGPGELFF. CDR3 DNA sequence: TGCGCCAGCAGCTTGGTTGCTAGCGGGGGGCCAGGGGAGCTGTTTTTT.

The chain has TRBV30 and TRBJ1-3, with D unclear. CDR1 is GTSNPN and CDR2 is SVGIG in the germline V gene (reference sequence). This CDR3 contains 15 residues. Trimming shortened V by 0 bases and J by 0 bases, and 9 bases separated the two germline ends. The CDR3 region has the DNA TGTGCCTGGAGTGTGGGTAGTCGCTCTGGAAACACCATATATTTT. Its protein product is CAWSVGSRSGNTIYF.

This clonotype occurred many times. The CDR3 reads CSARGGVNTDTQYF. DNA for the CDR3: TGCAGTGCTAGAGGAGGGGTTAACACAGATACGCAGTATTTT. This chain connects TRBV20-1 to TRBJ2-3; D tentatively reads TRBD1 or TRBD2 (5 bases each). This CDR3 is 14 amino acids long. The germline gives CDR1 DFQATT, CDR2 SNEGSKA (reference sequence). V lost 1 base to trimming and J lost 2 bases, with 10 bases between them.

The chain couples TRBV5-1 to TRBJ1-6; 9 bases align to TRBD1. This CDR3 has 15 residues. With V trimmed by 0 bases and J by 14 bases, 9 bases remained unmatched. From germline, CDR1 is SGHRS and CDR2 YFSETQ. Here the CDR3 reads CASSLGDRAKVTLHF. The CDR3 nucleotides read TGCGCCAGCAGCTTGGGGGACAGGGCTAAAGTGACCCTCCACTTT.

This clonotype was counted at least ten times. This rearrangement joins TRBV20-1 to TRBJ2-5; a possible D gene is TRBD2 (6 bases). In germline, CDR1 is DFQATT, CDR2 SNEGSKA (reference sequence). The V end lost 1 base, the J end lost 10 bases, and 10 bases lay between the germline ends. CDR3 length equals 11 residues. The CDR3 sequence: CSARAGGVQYF. The CDR3 nucleotides read TGCAGTGCTAGAGCCGGAGGGGTCCAGTACTTC.

This clonotype showed up many times. The chain joins TRBV12-3 or TRBV12-4 to TRBJ1-2; D is unresolved. CDR3 length: 15 amino acids. V was clipped by 1 base and J by 4 bases, with 13 bases between them. As DNA, the CDR3 is TGTGCCAGCAGTTTAGGGTCACATAGCGGCTATGGCTACACCTTC. The encoded protein is CASSLGSHSGYGYTF.

Note on this clonotype: This sequence may be a read error, since a much larger clone differs from it by one base. V usage is TRBV5-5 and J usage is TRBJ2-3, with TRBD1 matching over 7 bases. Germline-derived CDR1 and CDR2 are SGHKS and YYEKEE (reference sequence). This CDR3 spans 14 amino acids. The CDR3 DNA is TGTGCCAGCAGCTTGGGACAGGGCACAGATTCGCAGTATTTT. This gives the protein CASSLGQGTDSQYF.

In this sample, this clonotype turned up many times. V and J are TRBV12-3 or TRBV12-4 and TRBJ2-6; 7 nucleotides match TRBD1. After removal of 3 bases from V and 0 bases from J, the junction contained 8 bases not matched to a gene. This CDR3 has 18 residues. The CDR3 DNA reads TGTGCCAGCAGTTTTCTGAAGGGGGCTCACTCTGGGGCCAACGTCCTGACTTTC. It yields the protein CASSFLKGAHSGANVLTF.

This chain connects TRBV4-2 to TRBJ2-1; 10 bases line up with TRBD2. The ends lost 0 bases at V and 4 bases at J; junction bases unmatched: 12. The germline V gene has CDR1 LGHNA and CDR2 YNFKEQ. The CDR3 has 19 amino acids. The CDR3 sequence: CASSQDLAGVSRAYNEQFF. Here the CDR3 DNA reads TGTGCCAGCAGCCAAGATCTAGCGGGAGTAAGCCGGGCGTACAATGAGCAGTTCTTC.

This clonotype was detected many times. The chain recombines TRBV7-2 with TRBJ1-1; D may be TRBD1 (5 bases). Deletions cut 5 bases from V and 1 base from J, with 11 bases between. Germline loops: CDR1 SGHTA, CDR2 FQGNSA. The CDR3 totals 14 residues. In DNA form, the CDR3 reads TGTGCCAGCAGCCTCGGGGCCGCGAACACTGAAGCTTTCTTT. It is translated as CASSLGAANTEAFF.

This clonotype was seen more than once but under ten times. The chain carries TRBV4-1 and TRBJ2-2, with a weak D call TRBD2 (6 bases). Germline V gene lookup returns CDR1 MGHRA and CDR2 YSYEKL. The CDR3 length is 13 residues. V gave up 6 bases and J gave up 3 bases, with 8 bases separating them. The CDR3: CASSGGYTGELFF. The CDR3 nucleotides are TGCGCCAGCAGTGGGGGGTACACCGGGGAGCTGTTTTTT.

This clonotype came up a few times. V gene TRBV7-8 combines with J gene TRBJ2-2; maybe TRBD2 (7 bases). V was clipped by 5 bases and J by 4 bases, with 14 bases between them. CDR1 is SGHVS and CDR2 is FQNEAQ in the germline V gene. This CDR3 is 15 amino acids long. The CDR3 loop reads CASSLNRGATGELFF. The CDR3 DNA is TGTGCCAGCAGCCTCAATCGGGGGGCCACCGGGGAGCTGTTTTTT.

This clonotype was detected a few times. The chain employs TRBV4-3 and TRBJ2-7, with unresolved D. The CDR3 runs 15 residues. Trimming removed 0 bases from V and 1 base from J, with 10 bases in between. The germline CDR1 and CDR2 sequences are LGHNA and YSLEER. CDR3 residues: CASSQDPHNSYEQYF. CDR3 DNA: TGCGCCAGCAGCCAAGACCCACATAATTCCTACGAGCAGTACTTC.

The sample holds many counts of this clonotype. The V and J genes are TRBV20-1 and TRBJ2-7; tentatively, D is TRBD2 (6 bases). Trimming cost V 6 bases and J 2 bases, with 14 bases left between them. The CDR3 runs 13 residues. Per the germline V gene, CDR1 is DFQATT and CDR2 is SNEGSKA (reference sequence). CDR3 bases: TGCAGTGCGGAGCGGAGGGTACCCTACGAGCAGTACTTC. This gives the protein CSAERRVPYEQYF.

This clonotype has a count of ten or more. The CDR3 loop is CAIRPGGLGTEAFF. The CDR3 DNA is TGTGCCATCAGACCTGGGGGGTTGGGGACTGAAGCTTTCTTT. This chain uses TRBV10-3 with TRBJ1-1, with D tentatively TRBD1 (5 bases). Germline assignment: CDR1 ENHRY and CDR2 SYGVKD. The CDR3 contains 14 residues. V lost 6 bases, J lost 5 bases, and 16 bases lay in between.

This clonotype ranks as medium-sized. The rearrangement joins TRBV20-1 to TRBJ2-5; 8 bases fit TRBD1. Looked up from germline, CDR1 is DFQATT and CDR2 is SNEGSKA (reference sequence). Trimming at V came to 6 bases and at J to 5 bases, leaving 8 bases not matched to a gene. The CDR3 runs to 13 residues. CDR3 DNA: TGCAGTGCAAAGGACAGGGCTGTGGAGACCCAGTACTTC. Translating gives CSAKDRAVETQYF.

This clonotype was seen at least ten times. The rearrangement links TRBV5-5 to TRBJ1-1, with no clear D. The CDR3 has 14 amino acids. Germline values: CDR1 SGHKS, CDR2 YYEKEE (reference sequence). The V end lost 1 base, the J end lost 0 bases, and 7 bases lay between the germline ends. The CDR3 coding sequence is TGTGCCAGCAGCTTGTCCGGAGTGAACACTGAAGCTTTCTTT. It specifies CASSLSGVNTEAFF.

This clonotype turned up a few times. The gene calls are TRBV12-3 or TRBV12-4 and TRBJ2-5; D assignment may be TRBD1 or TRBD2 (5 bases each). The CDR3 spans 16 residues. V was pared by 6 bases and J by 1 base, with 18 bases between. This chain's CDR3 is CASRRGNGRGQETQYF. The CDR3 coding sequence is TGTGCCAGCAGGAGGGGTAACGGAAGAGGCCAAGAGACCCAGTACTTC.

The V call is TRBV27, the J call TRBJ2-7; 10 positions match TRBD1. Trimming took 8 bases from V and 2 from J; bases not matched to a gene: 3. The germline CDR1 and CDR2 sequences are MNHEY and SMNVEV (reference sequence). The CDR3 runs to 13 residues. This chain's CDR3 is CASGQGVAYEQYF. CDR3 DNA: TGTGCCAGCGGACAGGGGGTCGCCTACGAGCAGTACTTC.

On this clonotype: The conserved phenylalanine or tryptophan normally closing the CDR3 is absent here, so this likely arose from a read error. The DNA is omitted, as the CDR3 cannot be located on it reliably, and the CDR3 follows TCRdb's listing. The chain joins TRBV2 to TRBJ2-1; the DNA was not compared with TRBD2, the D call given in the table. In germline, CDR1 is SNHLY, CDR2 FYNNEI. The CDR3 is 9 residues long, ends included. CDR3 region: CASRHPSEV.

The chain employs TRBV7-3 and TRBJ2-6; no clear D gene. From germline, CDR1 is SGHTA and CDR2 FQGTGA. Trimming shortened V by 5 bases and J by 2 bases, and 7 bases separated the two germline ends. The length of the CDR3 is 14 residues. DNA for the CDR3: TGTGCCAGCAGCCCATACCCTGGGGCCAACGTCCTGACTTTC. It is translated as CASSPYPGANVLTF.

This chain links TRBV5-6 with TRBJ2-3; 7 nucleotides line up with TRBD1. Trimming removed 3 bases from V and 3 bases from J; junction bases left unmatched: 10. The germline V gene has CDR1 SGHDT and CDR2 YYEEEE. The CDR3 is 16 residues long. CDR3 sequence reads: CASSSMGTVGTDTQYF. CDR3 coding DNA: TGTGCCAGCAGCTCAATGGGGACAGTAGGTACAGATACGCAGTATTTT. The complete variable domain, with remaining parts taken from reference TRBV5-6 and TRBJ2-3, reads DAGVTQSPTHLIKTRGQQVTLRCSPKSGHDTVSWYQQALGQGPQFIFQYYEEEERQRGNFPDRFSGHQFPNYSSELNVNALLLGDSALYLCASSSMGTVGTDTQYFGPGTRLTVL.